One and the same sample provided the 9 T cell receptor beta chains below, sequenced in a study of T cell repertoires in cytomegalovirus infection (dated 2019 in TCRdb). Sequenced on an Illumina HiSeq 1500. TCRdb ran its own pipeline on the public reads, namely fastp trimming at Q25 and MiXCR clone calling, and kept in-frame beta chains. Rows with a matching CDR3 protein are joined into one entry that keeps the most common DNA and genes. In all, the sample holds hundreds of thousands of distinct CDR3 sequences, and around 24% of those were seen once. 8% of the sample goes to the ten largest clones. Source material: CD8+ T cells from PBMCs. The receptors stem from a human donor in good health (CMV status not recorded). Some clones in this sample may be carry-over from other donors' samples.

The chain recombines TRBV12-3 or TRBV12-4 with TRBJ2-7, with D maybe TRBD1 (5 bases). The CDR3 runs to 14 residues. Deletions cut 10 bases from V and 4 bases from J, with 20 bases between. Here the CDR3 DNA reads TGTGCCAACACCGCGTTGGGGCCCAAATACGAGCAGTACTTC. Amino acids: CANTALGPKYEQYF.

This rearrangement joins TRBV7-8 to TRBJ2-3; D is tentatively TRBD1 or TRBD2 (5 bases each). V was clipped by 5 bases and J by 0 bases, with 9 bases between them. Germline-derived CDR1 and CDR2 are SGHVS and FQNEAQ. The CDR3 loop spans 14 amino acids. CDR3 sequence: CASSVEGSTDTQYF. CDR3 in DNA: TGTGCCAGCAGCGTAGAGGGGAGCACAGATACGCAGTATTTT.

This clonotype appeared many times. The V call is TRBV19, the J call TRBJ2-1; 7 nucleotides match TRBD2. The V segment lost 3 bases and the J segment 4 bases; nucleotides outside the gene matches: 3. This CDR3 comprises 14 residues. Germline V lookup: CDR1 LNHDA, CDR2 SQIVND (reference sequence). The CDR3, as DNA: TGTGCCAGTAGTATCGGTAGCGGGTACAATGAGCAGTTCTTC. Protein product: CASSIGSGYNEQFF.

This clonotype occurred a few times. V and J are TRBV29-1 and TRBJ2-1; 12 bases fit TRBD2. Germline V CDR1 and CDR2: SQVTM, ANQGSEA. CDR3 size: 16 residues. V was pared by 6 bases and J by 3 bases, with 9 bases of the junction left unmatched. The CDR3 region has the DNA TGCAGCGTCCTTGGACTAGCGGGGTCGTACTACAATGAGCAGTTCTTC. This encodes CSVLGLAGSYYNEQFF.

On this clonotype: At one end, the junction sequence differs from germline, possibly due to a read error. The rearrangement uses TRBV19 and TRBJ2-1, with D hard to call. The CDR3 has 14 amino acids. Germline V gives CDR1 LNHDA, CDR2 SQIVND (reference sequence). This CDR3 is CANSMGGRLNEQFF. The CDR3 DNA is TGTGCCAATAGTATGGGCGGCCGGCTCAATGAGCAGTTCTTC.

As regards this clonotype: Mismatch with germline at one junction end may stem from a read error. This chain connects TRBV7-4 to TRBJ2-7, with 7 positions matching TRBD2. The length of the CDR3 is 15 residues. Germline V gene data show CDR1 as SGHVT and CDR2 as SQSDAQ. CDR3 amino acids: CASSLAGGGTYEQYF. DNA for the CDR3: TGTGCTAGCAGCTTAGCCGGCGGGGGAACCTACGAGCAGTACTTC.

This clonotype occurred many times. The chain links TRBV11-2 to TRBJ2-2; D is ambiguous. The germline V gene encodes CDR1 SGHAT and CDR2 FQNNGV. The CDR3 covers 15 residues. Trimming removed 7 bases at V and 7 bases at J, with 19 bases between. CDR3 nucleotides: TGTGCCAGCATCTCCGTGGGGTGGAGTAACGGGGAGCTGTTTTTT. This translates into CASISVGWSNGELFF.

This clonotype was counted many times. The chain's CDR3 is CASSPITSGANVLTF. CDR3 nucleotide sequence: TGTGCCAGCAGCCCGATTACGTCTGGGGCCAACGTCCTGACTTTC. The V gene is TRBV6-5, the J gene TRBJ2-6, with D uncertain. The CDR3 runs to 15 residues. Germline V gene sequence: CDR1 MNHEY, CDR2 SVGAGI. Trimming took off 6 bases at V and 1 base at J, with 10 bases between the two ends.

This clonotype was seen more than once but under ten times. V usage is TRBV5-1 and J usage is TRBJ1-1; no firm D call. V was trimmed by 0 bases and J by 4 bases, leaving 7 bases between them. Germline V gives CDR1 SGHRS, CDR2 YFSETQ. This CDR3 contains 13 residues. CDR3 residues: CASSLALSTEAFF. Written as DNA, the CDR3 is TGCGCCAGCAGCTTGGCACTATCCACTGAAGCTTTCTTT.